The entry below describes one TCR beta chain. Germline V gene sequence: CDR1 MDHEN, CDR2 SYDVKM. This CDR3 contains 15 residues. V dropped 6 bases and J dropped 0; count of bases not matched to a gene: 7. The beta constant-region primer was an equimolar mix of two oligonucleotides covering TRBC1 and TRBC2. TCRdb recomputed calls from the UMI-ligation and nested PCR reads with MiXCR, one row per CDR3 protein. The data hold roughly 140,000 distinct CDR3 sequences, with about 15% observed a single time. The data derive from a study of naive and memory T cell subsets. Material: naive CD4+ T cells from blood. The chain links TRBV28 to TRBJ1-1; 7 bases are shared with TRBD1. The TCR sequence derives from a human donor in good health. DNA of the CDR3: TGTGCCAGCAGAACAGGGGCCGCAATGAACACTGAAGCTTTCTTT. It codes for CASRTGAAMNTEAFF.